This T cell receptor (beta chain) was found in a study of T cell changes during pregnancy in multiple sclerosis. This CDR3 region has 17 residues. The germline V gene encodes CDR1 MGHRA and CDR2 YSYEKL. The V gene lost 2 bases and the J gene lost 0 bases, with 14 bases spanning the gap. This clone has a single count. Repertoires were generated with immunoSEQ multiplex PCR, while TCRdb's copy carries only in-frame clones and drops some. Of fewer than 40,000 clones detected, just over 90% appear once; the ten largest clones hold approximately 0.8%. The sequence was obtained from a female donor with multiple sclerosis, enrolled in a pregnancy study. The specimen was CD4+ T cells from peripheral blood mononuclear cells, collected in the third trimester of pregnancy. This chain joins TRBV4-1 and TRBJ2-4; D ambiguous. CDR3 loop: CASSQQSAVIAKNIQYF. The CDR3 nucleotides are TGCGCCAGCAGCCAACAATCCGCGGTTATAGCCAAAAACATTCAGTACTTC.